These 26 T cell receptor beta chains were sequenced from one sample in a study of cytomegalovirus exposure and HLA in healthy donors. PCR used 60 Vbeta primers and 13 Jbeta primers. Some clones are missing from TCRdb's copy, which holds only in-frame ones; the method was immunoSEQ multiplex PCR. There are 150,000 to 160,000 clones in the sample; over 65% occur only once, and 4% to 4.5% lies in the top ten. What was sequenced was PBMCs. These receptor sequences come from a middle-aged woman in good health and CMV-seronegative.

As for this clone: A junction boundary mismatches the germline segment, possibly from a read error. This sample includes further DNA sequences coding for the same CDR3. The genes are TRBV5-1 and TRBJ1-1; D is unresolved. This CDR3 is built from 13 residues. The germline CDR1 and CDR2 sequences are SGHRS and YFSETQ. CDR3 protein: CASSLGSDTEAFF. CDR3 DNA sequence: TGCGCCAGCAGCTTGGGGTCAGACACTGAAGCTTTTTTT.

This clone occurred a few times. This sequence joins TRBV5-1 and TRBJ2-2; TRBD1 aligns across 7 bases. V dropped 4 bases and J dropped 3; count of bases not matched to a gene: 3. The CDR3 is 14 residues long. CDR1 and CDR2 from the germline V gene are SGHRS and YFSETQ. The CDR3 region has the DNA TGCGCCAGCAGCGGACAGGAACACACCGGGGAGCTGTTTTTT. Encoded protein: CASSGQEHTGELFF.

This clone was observed a few times. The J gene is TRBJ1-4, the V gene TRBV5-6; TRBD1 matches 7 bases. Trimming cost V 4 bases and J 4 bases; bases outside gene matches: 7. The CDR3 is made up of 15 amino acids. Germline CDR1 SGHDT, CDR2 YYEEEE. In nucleotides, the CDR3 is TGTGCCAGCAGCGGGGGGACAGCCCTTAATGAAAAACTGTTTTTT. This codes for CASSGGTALNEKLFF.

The V and J genes are TRBV2 and TRBJ1-1, with 8 bases lining up with TRBD1. The germline gives CDR1 SNHLY, CDR2 FYNNEI. Germline trimming cut 0 bases from V and 6 bases from J; bases unmatched to any gene: 6. This CDR3 is built from 15 residues. The chain's CDR3 is CASSEALQGAAEAFF. The CDR3, as DNA: TGTGCCAGCAGTGAAGCGCTTCAGGGGGCCGCTGAAGCTTTCTTT.

The chain is built from TRBV19 and TRBJ2-7; 9 bases line up with TRBD1. CDR1 is LNHDA, CDR2 SQIVND, per germline (reference sequence). The trim removed 3 bases at V and 6 bases at J, leaving 6 bases unmatched. This CDR3 region has 14 residues. The CDR3 spells CASSMTGGEGEQYF. DNA for the CDR3: TGTGCCAGTAGTATGACAGGGGGTGAAGGCGAGCAGTACTTC.

The rearrangement links TRBV4-1 to TRBJ2-4, with D uncertain. V lost 1 base and J 0 bases, leaving 7 bases between the germline ends. The CDR3 is made up of 15 amino acids. Germline CDR1 is MGHRA and CDR2 is YSYEKL. The CDR3 loop is CASSQVNLAKNIQYF. The CDR3 DNA reads TGCGCCAGCAGCCAAGTTAATCTAGCCAAAAACATTCAGTACTTC.

CDR3 loop: CASSPSGETGNTIYF. The CDR3 bases are TGTGCCAGCAGCCCTAGCGGAGAGACTGGAAACACCATATATTTT. The rearrangement joins TRBV5-4 to TRBJ1-3; D remains unclear. V shed 4 bases and J shed 2 bases, with 13 bases lying between them. From germline, CDR1 is SGHNT and CDR2 YYREEE (reference sequence). The CDR3 has 15 amino acids.

The chain employs TRBV13 and TRBJ1-1, with 8 bases fitting TRBD1. The CDR3 has 15 residues. J gave up 5 bases and V 5 bases, and 10 bases lay outside the gene matches. Per germline, CDR1 PRHDT and CDR2 FYEKMQ (reference sequence). The chain's CDR3 is CASSVPQGAGTEAFF. The DNA of the CDR3 is TGTGCCAGCAGCGTGCCCCAGGGGGCGGGTACTGAAGCTTTCTTT.

The V and J genes are TRBV27 and TRBJ2-7; perhaps TRBD1 as D (6 bases). This CDR3 comprises 16 residues. Germline-derived CDR1 and CDR2 are MNHEY and SMNVEV (reference sequence). The germline V and J ends were trimmed by 4 bases and 2 bases, with 18 bases remaining between them. The CDR3 DNA is TGTGCCAGCAGTTACCAGCGACAGGCAGGTACCTACGAGCAGTACTTC. It translates to CASSYQRQAGTYEQYF.

The chain carries TRBV7-9 and TRBJ2-5; D call uncertain. The V gene lost 5 bases and the J gene lost 0 bases, with 7 bases spanning the gap. CDR1 SEHNR and CDR2 FQNEAQ come from the germline V gene (reference sequence). The CDR3 covers 13 residues. Written as DNA, the CDR3 is TGTGCCAGCAGCCCCGGGTACCAAGAGACCCAGTACTTC. Its translation is CASSPGYQETQYF.

J is TRBJ1-5 and V is TRBV5-1; TRBD1 matches at 7 bases. CDR3 length: 16 residues. The germline V gene encodes CDR1 SGHRS and CDR2 YFSETQ. The trim removed 4 bases at V and 5 bases at J, leaving 12 bases unmatched. CDR3 DNA sequence: TGCGCCAGCAGCCCTACAGGGGTCCAGCCAGATCAGCCCCAGCATTTT. Translated, it gives CASSPTGVQPDQPQHF.

The V and J genes are TRBV2 and TRBJ2-1; TRBD1 matches at 9 bases. The CDR3 totals 15 residues. After removal of 6 bases from V and 6 bases from J, the junction contained 9 bases not matched to a gene. Germline V gene lookup returns CDR1 SNHLY and CDR2 FYNNEI. CDR3 nucleotide sequence: TGTGCCAGCAGAAACCGGGACAGGGAGGTCAATGAGCAGTTCTTC. This translates into CASRNRDREVNEQFF.

V gene TRBV5-4 combines with J gene TRBJ2-5; tentative D call: TRBD1 (5 bases). The germline V gene has CDR1 SGHNT and CDR2 YYREEE (reference sequence). This CDR3 has 13 amino acids. V lost 1 base and J lost 4, with 8 bases in between. The CDR3 loop reads CASSLKGPETQYF. For the CDR3, the DNA is TGTGCCAGCAGCTTGAAGGGGCCAGAGACCCAGTACTTC.

The chain combines TRBV9 with TRBJ2-2; maybe TRBD2 (6 bases). Germline-derived CDR1 and CDR2 are SGDLS and YYNGEE. Trimming stripped 4 bases from V and 4 bases from J, with 17 bases between. The CDR3 has 16 amino acids. DNA of the CDR3: TGTGCCAGCAGCCCTCTACTAACTAGCAGCACCGGGGAGCTGTTTTTT. It is translated as CASSPLLTSSTGELFF.

The chain joins TRBV19 to TRBJ1-2; 10 bases align to TRBD1. CDR1 is LNHDA and CDR2 is SQIVND in the germline V gene (reference sequence). The CDR3 has 16 residues. Trimming removed 1 base from V and 5 bases from J; junction bases left unmatched: 7. In nucleotides, the CDR3 is TGTGCCAGTAGTATAGCCCGGACAGGGGGAAGGTATGGCTACACCTTC. This codes for CASSIARTGGRYGYTF. Full variable domain (remainder filled in from reference TRBV19 and TRBJ1-2): DGGITQSPKYLFRKEGQNVTLSCEQNLNHDAMYWYRQDPGQGLRLIYYSQIVNDFQKGDIAEGYSVSREKKESFPLTVTSAQKNPTAFYLCASSIARTGGRYGYTFGSGTRLTVV.

The chain joins TRBV18 to TRBJ2-3, with 7 bases that match TRBD2. Unmatched junction bases numbered 5, after V lost 0 bases and J lost 11 bases. Germline loops: CDR1 KGHSH, CDR2 LQKENI. This CDR3 has 13 residues. CDR3 DNA: TGTGCCAGCTCACCACCGGGAGGGACTAAGCAGTATTTT. This gives the protein CASSPPGGTKQYF. The whole variable domain, remainder taken from reference TRBV18 and TRBJ2-3, is NAGVMQNPRHLVRRRGQEARLRCSPMKGHSHVYWYRQLPEEGLKFMVYLQKENIIDESGMPKERFSAEFPKEGPSILRIQQVVRGDSAAYFCASSPPGGTKQYFGPGTRLTVL.

The V call is TRBV28, the J call TRBJ2-7, with 9 bases fitting TRBD2. This CDR3 contains 15 residues. CDR1 is MDHEN, CDR2 SYDVKM, per germline. The J segment lost 1 base and the V segment lost 10 bases, leaving 11 bases of the junction unmatched. CDR3 in DNA: TGTGCCACAGGGAGGGCGGGGGGGCAGTCCTACGAGCAGTACTTC. Amino acids: CATGRAGGQSYEQYF.

This rearrangement joins TRBV11-2 to TRBJ2-5, with 7 bases aligning to TRBD1. CDR1 is SGHAT, CDR2 FQNNGV, per germline. Trimming cost V 0 bases and J 10 bases; bases outside gene matches: 5. This CDR3 region has 13 residues. The CDR3 bases are TGTGCCAGCAGCTTAGATCGGGACAGAATCCAGTACTTC. Amino acids: CASSLDRDRIQYF. Full variable domain (rest looked up from reference TRBV11-2 and TRBJ2-5): EAGVAQSPRYKIIEKRQSVAFWCNPISGHATLYWYQQILGQGPKLLIQFQNNGVVDDSQLPKDRFSAERLKGVDSTLKIQPAKLEDSAVYLCASSLDRDRIQYFGPGTRLLVL.

This chain connects TRBV4-2 to TRBJ2-7, with 7 bases aligning to TRBD2. Germline lookup yields CDR1 LGHNA and CDR2 YNFKEQ. J was trimmed by 2 bases and V by 2 bases; bases with no gene match: 15. The CDR3 loop spans 18 amino acids. CDR3 in amino acids: CASSQPTRTGGNPYEQYF. The CDR3 DNA is TGTGCCAGCAGCCAACCTACTCGGACCGGGGGGAACCCCTACGAGCAGTACTTC.

CDR3: CASSQIGGIEKLFF. The CDR3 bases are TGCGCCAGCAGCCAAATCGGAGGAATTGAAAAACTGTTTTTT. This chain joins TRBV4-1 and TRBJ1-4; D unresolved. The CDR3 is 14 residues long. Trimming stripped 2 bases from V and 7 bases from J, with 11 bases between. The germline V gene encodes CDR1 MGHRA and CDR2 YSYEKL.

Remarks on this clone: One end of the junction does not line up with germline, which may come from a read error. This rearrangement joins TRBV30 to TRBJ1-1; 7 nucleotides line up with TRBD1. CDR1 is GTSNPN and CDR2 is SVGIG in the germline V gene (reference sequence). The CDR3 covers 19 residues. This CDR3 reads CAWSDSSGLPEQGNAEAFF. DNA for the CDR3: TGTGCCTGGAGTGACAGCTCAGGGCTTCCTGAACAGGGGAACGCTGAAGCTTTCTTT.

This clone was counted only a few times. The gene calls are TRBV7-9 and TRBJ1-2; 7 bases align to TRBD1. The V and J ends lost 4 bases and 8 bases, in that order; junction bases with no gene match: 4. Germline V gene data show CDR1 as SEHNR and CDR2 as FQNEAQ (reference sequence). CDR3 length: 12 amino acids. The CDR3: CASSSTGIGYTF. Here the CDR3 DNA reads TGTGCCAGCAGCTCGACAGGGATAGGCTACACCTTC.

The rearrangement joins TRBV4-2 to TRBJ2-7; the match to TRBD2 covers 7 bases. The CDR3 has 14 amino acids. V dropped 3 bases and J dropped 7; count of bases not matched to a gene: 9. CDR1 is LGHNA, CDR2 YNFKEQ, per germline. The CDR3 spells CASSHGGLSQEQYF. CDR3 nucleotide sequence: TGTGCCAGCAGCCATGGGGGACTATCCCAGGAGCAGTACTTC.

This clone came up a few times. The CDR3, as DNA: TGCGCCAGCAGGCTGGACAAAAGAGCTGAAGCTTTCTTT. It yields the protein CASRLDKRAEAFF. The V call is TRBV10-2, the J call TRBJ1-1; D might be TRBD1 (5 bases). The CDR3 runs to 13 residues. Germline assignment: CDR1 WSHSY and CDR2 SAAADI. The V and J ends lost 6 bases and 6 bases respectively, with 14 bases between them.

The gene calls are TRBV5-1 and TRBJ2-7; tentative D call: TRBD1 (6 bases). The length of the CDR3 is 14 residues. Trimming pared 0 bases from V and 3 bases from J, leaving 10 bases between. Germline lookup yields CDR1 SGHRS and CDR2 YFSETQ. Here the CDR3 reads CASSLAQGNYEQYF. CDR3 coding DNA: TGCGCCAGCAGCTTGGCACAGGGTAACTACGAGCAGTACTTC.

This rearrangement joins TRBV28 to TRBJ2-1; TRBD2 might be the D (5 bases). The germline CDR1 and CDR2 sequences are MDHEN and SYDVKM. The CDR3 runs 12 residues. V shed 8 bases and J shed 8 bases, with 13 bases lying between them. This CDR3 reads CASEKEAHEQFF. DNA of the CDR3: TGTGCCAGCGAAAAGGAGGCACATGAGCAGTTCTTC.